Shown below are 26 T cell receptor beta chains from a single sample sequenced in a study of blood T cell repertoires in COVID-19. This table comes from immunoSEQ multiplex PCR, and its TCRdb copy is limited to in-frame clones, with some not included. Seen here are some 380,000 clones, about 90% observed once, and the top ten hold 1% to 1.5%. The sample comprised PBMCs or T cells enriched from blood (not recorded which). The receptor source for this set is a man aged 25-45 years who had recovered from COVID-19.

This chain links TRBV7-2 with TRBJ1-2; 11 bases line up with TRBD1. The ends lost 6 bases at V and 4 bases at J; junction bases unmatched: 13. Germline loops: CDR1 SGHTA, CDR2 FQGNSA. CDR3 length: 17 amino acids. The CDR3 DNA reads TGTGCCAGCAGTCAGAGTCCGGGGACAGGGGGGAGCTATGGCTACACCTTC. It is translated as CASSQSPGTGGSYGYTF.

The chain carries TRBV9 and TRBJ1-3; D gene ambiguous. V was shortened by 4 bases and J by 0 bases, with 11 bases between the two germline ends. The V gene's germline CDR1 is SGDLS and CDR2 YYNGEE. This CDR3 contains 15 residues. The CDR3 sequence: CASSQGLNSGNTIYF. CDR3 nucleotides: TGTGCCAGCAGCCAAGGACTGAACTCTGGAAACACCATATATTTT.

This clone has just a few counts. The genes are TRBV19 and TRBJ1-1; 7 bases map to TRBD1. In germline, CDR1 is LNHDA, CDR2 SQIVND (reference sequence). V dropped 7 bases and J dropped 0; count of bases not matched to a gene: 5. There are 14 residues in the CDR3. CDR3 loop: CASTQGQLNTEAFF. Here the CDR3 DNA reads TGTGCCAGTACCCAGGGACAGTTGAACACTGAAGCTTTCTTT.

V is TRBV19 and J is TRBJ1-5; no firm D call. The germline gives CDR1 LNHDA, CDR2 SQIVND (reference sequence). Trimming stripped 3 bases from V and 0 bases from J, with 6 bases between. This CDR3 spans 14 amino acids. As DNA, the CDR3 is TGTGCCAGTAGTATGCAGAATAGCAATCAGCCCCAGCATTTT. Translation gives CASSMQNSNQPQHF.

The chain combines TRBV19 with TRBJ1-2, with 7 bases aligning to TRBD1. The CDR3 has 15 residues. V lost 5 bases and J lost 3; bases outside the gene matches: 9. The germline gives CDR1 LNHDA, CDR2 SQIVND (reference sequence). CDR3 sequence: CASSLRGRHDYGYTF. CDR3 DNA sequence: TGTGCCAGTAGTTTGAGGGGGCGTCACGACTATGGCTACACCTTC.

The chain links TRBV19 to TRBJ1-2; D possibly corresponds to TRBD1 (5 bases). The ends were cut back, 1 base at V and 8 bases at J, with 17 bases in the middle. CDR3 size: 15 residues. The germline gives CDR1 LNHDA, CDR2 SQIVND (reference sequence). The CDR3 DNA follows: TGTGCCAGTAGTATAGGGGGGACTGGTTTCAACGGCTACACCTTC. Its translation: CASSIGGTGFNGYTF.

The genes are TRBV19 and TRBJ2-7; D is unclear. Per germline, CDR1 LNHDA and CDR2 SQIVND (reference sequence). The V gene lost 1 base and the J gene lost 0 bases, with 10 bases spanning the gap. The CDR3 runs 15 residues. The CDR3 loop reads CASSIARQSSYEQYF. As DNA, the CDR3 is TGTGCCAGTAGTATAGCCCGACAAAGCTCCTACGAGCAGTACTTC.

The V gene is TRBV5-1, the J gene TRBJ1-5; 7 bases line up with TRBD1. The V gene's germline CDR1 is SGHRS and CDR2 YFSETQ. CDR3 length equals 17 residues. With 0 bases clipped from V and 2 bases from J, the junction kept 8 bases outside the gene matches. CDR3 residues: CASSLGGGQHGNQPQHF. In DNA form, the CDR3 reads TGCGCCAGCAGCTTGGGTGGGGGACAGCACGGCAATCAGCCCCAGCATTTT.

This sequence joins TRBV13 and TRBJ1-1, with 8 bases matching TRBD1. Germline CDR1 reads PRHDT; CDR2 reads FYEKMQ (reference sequence). The CDR3 length is 13 residues. Losses at the gene ends were 0 bases for V and 11 bases for J; bases not matched to a gene: 5. This CDR3 reads CASSLGRTGKAFF. Written as DNA, the CDR3 is TGTGCCAGCAGCTTAGGCCGGACAGGGAAGGCTTTCTTT.

This chain links TRBV3-1 (or the pseudogene TRBV3-2) with TRBJ1-5; maybe TRBD1 (6 bases). CDR3 length: 15 amino acids. V gave up 6 bases and J gave up 2 bases, with 14 bases separating them. The germline V gene has CDR1 LGHDT and CDR2 YNNKEL (reference sequence). The CDR3 here is CASSQTGSGNQPQHF. CDR3 DNA: TGTGCCAGCAGTCAAACAGGGAGTGGCAATCAGCCCCAGCATTTT.

This clone was observed a single time. The CDR3 reads CASSPQFRGGTEAFF. The CDR3 DNA reads as TGTGCCAGCAGCCCACAGTTCCGAGGAGGCACTGAAGCTTTCTTT. The genes are TRBV3-1 (or the pseudogene TRBV3-2) and TRBJ1-1, with D hard to call. Per the germline V gene, CDR1 is LGHDT and CDR2 is YNNKEL (reference sequence). The V gene lost 4 bases and the J gene lost 4 bases, with 16 bases spanning the gap. The CDR3 is 15 residues long.

This clone was recorded only once. The V and J genes are TRBV6-6 and TRBJ2-5, with 10 bases identical to TRBD2. V shed 6 bases and J 2 bases; nucleotides not matched to a gene: 6. Germline V CDR1 and CDR2: MNHNY, SVGAGI (reference sequence). The CDR3 totals 15 residues. CDR3 nucleotide sequence: TGTGCCAGCAGACTGGGACTAGCGAAGCAAGAGACCCAGTACTTC. It is translated as CASRLGLAKQETQYF.

The chain employs TRBV29-1 and TRBJ1-2, with 8 bases matching TRBD1. Trimming took 4 bases from V and 3 from J; bases not matched to a gene: 7. This CDR3 contains 14 residues. Germline lookup yields CDR1 SQVTM and CDR2 ANQGSEA. CDR3 bases: TGCAGCGTTGGTCCCGGGACAGGATACTATGGCTACACCTTC. Protein product: CSVGPGTGYYGYTF.

The table lists this clone with a count of one. The chain recombines TRBV30 with TRBJ1-2; TRBD1 might be the D (5 bases). CDR3 length: 11 amino acids. CDR1 and CDR2 (germline): GTSNPN, SVGIG (reference sequence). Trimming stripped 5 bases from V and 7 bases from J, with 11 bases between. This CDR3 reads CAWGLGGGYTF. The CDR3 nucleotides are TGTGCCTGGGGCCTGGGGGGTGGCTACACCTTC.

CDR3: CASSHSSGGRYEQYF. The CDR3 DNA is TGTGCCAGCAGCCACAGTTCTGGGGGGAGGTACGAGCAGTACTTC. This chain uses TRBV3-1 (or the pseudogene TRBV3-2) with TRBJ2-7, with a weak D call TRBD2 (6 bases). The CDR3 has 15 residues. The V end lost 3 bases, the J end lost 4 bases, and 16 bases lay between the germline ends. CDR1 and CDR2 (germline): LGHDT, YNNKEL (reference sequence).

The CDR3 DNA reads TGTGCCAGCAGTGACAGGCAGGGTGGTACTAGCGGACCATACAATGAGCAGTTCTTC. It specifies CASSDRQGGTSGPYNEQFF. V usage is TRBV6-4 and J usage is TRBJ2-1, with 8 nucleotides matching TRBD2. The germline CDR1 and CDR2 sequences are MRHNA and SNTAGT. V gave up 2 bases and J gave up 4 bases; unmatched junction bases: 16. There are 19 residues in the CDR3.

The V gene is TRBV19, the J gene TRBJ1-3; the D gene is possibly TRBD1 (5 bases). The CDR3 totals 19 residues. Germline assignment: CDR1 LNHDA and CDR2 SQIVND (reference sequence). V was cut by 2 bases and J by 0 bases, with 20 bases left in between. CDR3 bases: TGTGCCAGTAGTATACTTGGGGCCTCGGCAATCAGCTCTGGAAACACCATATATTTT. Protein product: CASSILGASAISSGNTIYF.

The chain recombines TRBV6-5 with TRBJ1-2; the match to TRBD1 covers 7 bases. CDR3 length equals 16 residues. Germline V gene lookup returns CDR1 MNHEY and CDR2 SVGAGI. J gave up 6 bases and V 0 bases, and 10 bases lay outside the gene matches. DNA of the CDR3: TGTGCCAGCAGTTACTCGATTGGGGGCAGGGGGAATGGCTACACCTTC. Translating gives CASSYSIGGRGNGYTF.

A few counts support this clone. The chain couples TRBV11-3 to TRBJ2-4, with 8 bases aligning to TRBD1. CDR1 is SGHNT, CDR2 YENEEA, per germline. The CDR3 is made up of 14 amino acids. Trimming cost V 5 bases and J 6 bases; bases outside gene matches: 6. The chain's CDR3 is CASSDSGQGNIQYF. The CDR3 region has the DNA TGTGCCAGCAGCGATTCCGGACAGGGAAACATTCAGTACTTC.

This clone was detected only once. V is TRBV7-9 and J is TRBJ1-4, with D tentatively TRBD1 (5 bases). Trimming took off 2 bases at V and 10 bases at J, with 17 bases between the two ends. There are 15 residues in the CDR3. Per germline, CDR1 SEHNR and CDR2 FQNEAQ (reference sequence). Here the CDR3 DNA reads TGTGCCAGCAGCTTACCCAGACCCCTGGGGGGAAAACTGTTTTTT. Protein sequence: CASSLPRPLGGKLFF.

The chain joins TRBV6-5 to TRBJ1-1; TRBD1 agrees at 8 bases. The length of the CDR3 is 15 residues. V lost 6 bases and J lost 3; bases outside the gene matches: 9. CDR1 is MNHEY, CDR2 SVGAGI, per germline. DNA of the CDR3: TGTGCCAGCAGGTACCAGGGGGCGGTGGACACTGAAGCTTTCTTT. Translated, it gives CASRYQGAVDTEAFF.

V and J are TRBV5-1 and TRBJ1-4; D not resolved. The ends were cut back, 1 base at V and 7 bases at J, with 8 bases in the middle. The CDR3 spans 13 residues. Per the germline V gene, CDR1 is SGHRS and CDR2 is YFSETQ. The CDR3 here is CASSLITGEKLFF. In nucleotides, the CDR3 is TGCGCCAGCAGCTTGATCACGGGTGAAAAACTGTTTTTT.

This clone was seen only once. CDR3 nucleotide sequence: TGCGCCAGCAGCCAACGGACTGGGAACTACGAGCAGTACTTC. The encoded protein is CASSQRTGNYEQYF. The chain has TRBV4-1 and TRBJ2-7; D is possibly TRBD2 (5 bases). Germline-derived CDR1 and CDR2 are MGHRA and YSYEKL. V dropped 2 bases and J dropped 3 bases, with 11 bases sitting between them. This CDR3 is built from 14 residues.

J is TRBJ1-1 and V is TRBV6-1, with D unclear. The CDR3 runs 15 residues. CDR1 MNHNS and CDR2 SASEGT come from the germline V gene. The V end lost 3 bases, the J end lost 1 base, and 12 bases lay between the germline ends. The CDR3 protein is CASSDRGQANTEAFF. CDR3 nucleotide sequence: TGTGCCAGCAGTGATAGAGGGCAGGCGAACACTGAAGCTTTCTTT.

This chain joins TRBV6-1 and TRBJ1-1; D is unresolved. With 4 bases removed from V and 0 bases from J, the gap between germline ends came to 15 bases. This CDR3 has 16 residues. Germline CDR1 and CDR2: MNHNS and SASEGT. The CDR3: CASSGGIGLLNTEAFF. Written as DNA, the CDR3 is TGTGCCAGCAGTGGGGGAATCGGACTGTTGAACACTGAAGCTTTCTTT.

In its sample, this clone was seen a few times. The chain uses TRBV2 and TRBJ1-4; 7 positions match TRBD1. CDR1 is SNHLY and CDR2 is FYNNEI in the germline V gene. Losses at the gene ends were 7 bases for V and 5 bases for J; bases not matched to a gene: 4. The CDR3 is 13 residues long. As DNA, the CDR3 is TGTGCCAGCAAGGGACAGCTAAATGAAAAACTGTTTTTT. Residues: CASKGQLNEKLFF.